The 23 T cell receptor beta chains below were found in one sample sequenced in a study of vaccination and CD4 T cells after COVID-19. TCRdb reprocessed the PCR reads with MiXCR, giving one entry per CDR3 protein. This sample has 25,000 to 30,000 distinct CDR3 sequences; about 50% occur once, and the top ten carry under 6%. Time point denoted: late sampling 161 to 241 days after vaccination in a few convalescent patients. The sequences come from CD4+ T cells from blood, collected about 7 months after SARS-CoV-2 vaccination. Receptors were obtained from a human donor who had recovered from COVID-19.

Only one count was recorded for this clonotype. The chain links TRBV19 to TRBJ2-2, with D possibly matching TRBD2 (6 bases). This CDR3 has 15 residues. Germline V lookup: CDR1 LNHDA, CDR2 SQIVND (reference sequence). The germline V and J ends were trimmed by 7 bases and 4 bases, with 16 bases remaining between them. The CDR3 loop is CASITGTLGTGELFF. In DNA, the CDR3 is TGTGCCAGTATTACCGGGACTCTGGGCACCGGGGAGCTGTTTTTT. Looking up the rest from reference TRBV19 and TRBJ2-2 gives the full variable domain: DGGITQSPKYLFRKEGQNVTLSCEQNLNHDAMYWYRQDPGQGLRLIYYSQIVNDFQKGDIAEGYSVSREKKESFPLTVTSAQKNPTAFYLCASITGTLGTGELFFGEGSRLTVL.

This clonotype has a handful of counts. This chain uses TRBV4-3 with TRBJ1-6, with D perhaps TRBD1 (6 bases). The CDR3 extends over 13 amino acids. Germline-derived CDR1 and CDR2 are LGHNA and YSLEER. V shed 6 bases and J shed 7 bases, with 10 bases lying between them. CDR3 amino acids: CASRWDNNSPLHF. The CDR3 DNA follows: TGCGCCAGCAGATGGGACAACAATTCACCCCTCCACTTT.

The genes are TRBV28 and TRBJ1-5; 8 nucleotides agree with TRBD1. Unmatched junction bases numbered 8, after V lost 3 bases and J lost 4 bases. The CDR3 sequence is 16 residues long. Germline loops: CDR1 MDHEN, CDR2 SYDVKM. CDR3 region: CASSLTTGQENQPQHF. The CDR3 DNA sequence: TGTGCCAGCAGTTTGACAACGGGACAGGAGAATCAGCCCCAGCATTTT.

The CDR3 loop is CASSPTSSLQETQYF. The CDR3 DNA follows: TGTGCCAGCAGCCCTACAAGTAGCCTTCAAGAGACCCAGTACTTC. This chain connects TRBV4-2 to TRBJ2-5; no reliable D call. This CDR3 contains 15 residues. V was trimmed by 4 bases and J by 2 bases, leaving 14 bases between them. The germline CDR1 and CDR2 sequences are LGHNA and YNFKEQ.

This clonotype occurred a few times. The chain couples TRBV7-2 to TRBJ2-2; D perhaps matches TRBD2 (5 bases). CDR1 and CDR2 from the germline V gene are SGHTA and FQGNSA. CDR3 length equals 16 residues. V was shortened by 6 bases and J by 2 bases, with 16 bases between the two germline ends. CDR3 region: CASSSRKTGNTGELFF. The CDR3 nucleotides read TGTGCCAGCAGTTCCCGGAAGACGGGAAACACCGGGGAGCTGTTTTTT.

A few counts support this clonotype. The rearrangement uses TRBV7-9 and TRBJ1-2; no clear D. V was cut by 3 bases and J by 0 bases, with 11 bases left in between. CDR3 size: 15 residues. CDR1 and CDR2 from the germline V gene are SEHNR and FQNEAQ (reference sequence). CDR3 in amino acids: CASSFHPEANYGYTF. As DNA, the CDR3 is TGTGCCAGCAGCTTTCATCCGGAAGCTAACTATGGCTACACCTTC.

The V call is TRBV6-1, the J call TRBJ2-1, with TRBD2 identical over 9 bases. The CDR3 has 15 amino acids. The germline V gene encodes CDR1 MNHNS and CDR2 SASEGT. Trimming cost V 2 bases and J 4 bases; bases outside gene matches: 3. The CDR3 DNA follows: TGTGCCAGCAGTGAATCTGCGGGAGGGTACAATGAGCAGTTCTTC. It translates to CASSESAGGYNEQFF.

This chain uses TRBV6-5 with TRBJ2-3, with 14 bases that match TRBD2. There are 16 residues in the CDR3. Germline CDR1 and CDR2: MNHEY and SVGAGI. J gave up 6 bases and V 4 bases, and 6 bases lay outside the gene matches. The CDR3 sequence is CASSSGLAGGWDTQYF. The DNA for the CDR3 is TGTGCCAGCAGTTCAGGACTAGCGGGAGGATGGGATACGCAGTATTTT.

J is TRBJ2-7 and V is TRBV7-9; tentatively, D is TRBD1 (6 bases). The J call is in doubt because the DNA end fits TRBJ2-5 better. The germline V gene has CDR1 SEHNR and CDR2 FQNEAQ (reference sequence). This CDR3 is 17 amino acids long. CDR3 residues: CASSSTSQGPLKETQYF. CDR3 DNA: TGTGCCAGCAGCTCAACGAGCCAGGGGCCGCTTAAAGAGACCCAGTACTTC.

The chain links TRBV19 to TRBJ2-7; D not certain. Germline CDR1 and CDR2: LNHDA and SQIVND (reference sequence). V was trimmed by 5 bases and J by 3 bases, leaving 5 bases between them. The CDR3 is made up of 11 amino acids. The CDR3, as DNA: TGTGCCAGTAGTTCAGGCTACGAGCAGTACTTC. It codes for CASSSGYEQYF.

This chain links TRBV20-1 with TRBJ2-1; 7 bases line up with TRBD2. The germline gives CDR1 DFQATT, CDR2 SNEGSKA (reference sequence). The CDR3 has 14 amino acids. Germline trimming cut 6 bases from V and 2 bases from J; bases unmatched to any gene: 7. CDR3 in DNA: TGCAGTGCCCCTGGACTAGGCCCCTACAATGAGCAGTTCTTC. Its translation: CSAPGLGPYNEQFF.

This clonotype ranks as medium-sized. The chain links TRBV20-1 to TRBJ1-5; weak D call: TRBD1 (6 bases). Per the germline V gene, CDR1 is DFQATT and CDR2 is SNEGSKA (reference sequence). Trimming left V 7 bases short and J 1 base short, with 14 bases between. This CDR3 is built from 14 residues. CDR3 protein: CSGLTGVSNQPQHF. The CDR3 DNA sequence: TGCAGTGGTTTGACAGGAGTCAGCAATCAGCCCCAGCATTTT.

This sequence joins TRBV28 and TRBJ2-1; no definite D call. The CDR3 totals 15 residues. The V and J ends lost 4 bases and 0 bases respectively, with 10 bases between them. Per germline, CDR1 MDHEN and CDR2 SYDVKM. The CDR3: CASSSELSSYNEQFF. The DNA of the CDR3 is TGTGCCAGCAGTTCTGAGCTTAGCTCCTACAATGAGCAGTTCTTC.

The rearrangement links TRBV14 to TRBJ2-5; the match to TRBD2 covers 8 bases. The CDR3 sequence is 17 residues long. Germline CDR1 SGHDN, CDR2 FVKESK. The V and J ends lost 0 bases and 4 bases, in that order; junction bases with no gene match: 10. This CDR3 reads CASSQESQAGVLETQYF. In DNA form, the CDR3 reads TGTGCCAGCAGCCAAGAATCGCAAGCGGGAGTATTAGAGACCCAGTACTTC.

The chain has TRBV6-4 and TRBJ2-1, with 8 bases fitting TRBD1. The CDR3 totals 14 residues. Germline assignment: CDR1 MRHNA and CDR2 SNTAGT. With 5 bases clipped from V and 5 bases from J, the junction kept 5 bases outside the gene matches. CDR3 sequence reads: CASSPQGENNEQFF. The CDR3 DNA reads TGTGCCAGCAGTCCACAGGGGGAGAACAATGAGCAGTTCTTC.

A few counts support this clonotype. V usage is TRBV28 and J usage is TRBJ1-5; no clear D. Germline CDR1 and CDR2: MDHEN and SYDVKM. This CDR3 is 15 amino acids long. Trimming left V 6 bases short and J 2 bases short, with 14 bases between. The CDR3 here is CASRWTLGGNQPQHF. CDR3 coding DNA: TGTGCCAGCAGGTGGACCCTCGGAGGCAATCAGCCCCAGCATTTT.

The chain links TRBV20-1 to TRBJ2-7; 10 nucleotides line up with TRBD2. Trimming at V came to 2 bases and at J to 2 bases, leaving 3 bases not matched to a gene. Looked up from germline, CDR1 is DFQATT and CDR2 is SNEGSKA (reference sequence). CDR3 length: 14 residues. The DNA of the CDR3 is TGCAGTGCTAGATCCAGCGGGAGGGCCTACGAGCAGTACTTC. Protein: CSARSSGRAYEQYF.

The chain joins TRBV5-8 to TRBJ1-5; D might be TRBD1 (6 bases). The CDR3 has 17 amino acids. CDR1 is SGHTS, CDR2 YDEGEE, per germline. V dropped 1 base and J dropped 0 bases, with 14 bases sitting between them. Here the CDR3 reads CASSLSRTANSNQPQHF. Here the CDR3 DNA reads TGTGCCAGCAGCTTGTCTCGGACAGCCAATAGCAATCAGCCCCAGCATTTT.

The chain links TRBV20-1 to TRBJ2-7, with 8 nucleotides matching TRBD2. There are 15 residues in the CDR3. V was pared by 0 bases and J by 6 bases, with 10 bases of the junction left unmatched. Germline assignment: CDR1 DFQATT and CDR2 SNEGSKA (reference sequence). The CDR3 is CSARDLAGTSREQYF. The CDR3, as DNA: TGCAGTGCTAGAGACCTTGCCGGGACTAGTCGCGAGCAGTACTTC.

This chain connects TRBV7-9 to TRBJ1-3, with a weak D call TRBD1 (5 bases). The CDR3 runs to 13 residues. Between the trimmed V and J ends, which lost 8 bases and 0 bases, there was a span of 8 bases. Germline V CDR1 and CDR2: SEHNR, FQNEAQ (reference sequence). CDR3 sequence: CASRGDSGNTIYF. CDR3 DNA: TGTGCCAGCCGGGGGGACTCTGGAAACACCATATATTTT.

The chain combines TRBV28 with TRBJ1-2; D gene ambiguous. From germline, CDR1 is MDHEN and CDR2 SYDVKM. Deletions cut 7 bases from V and 4 bases from J, with 7 bases between. The CDR3 is 11 amino acids. CDR3 bases: TGTGCCAGCATGTCAGGCTATGGCTACACCTTC. Amino acids: CASMSGYGYTF.

The V call is TRBV6-2 or TRBV6-3, the J call TRBJ1-5, with D unclear. V shed 2 bases and J shed 0 bases, with 8 bases lying between them. The germline V gene encodes CDR1 MNHEY and CDR2 SVGEGT. The CDR3 sequence is 15 residues long. CDR3 in amino acids: CASSYQVYSNQPQHF. CDR3 bases: TGTGCCAGCAGTTACCAAGTTTATAGCAATCAGCCCCAGCATTTT.

This clonotype was detected only once. The rearrangement links TRBV27 to TRBJ2-7; weak D call: TRBD1 (6 bases). Gene TRBJ2-5 matches the end of the DNA better, so the J call may be wrong. Per germline, CDR1 MNHEY and CDR2 SMNVEV (reference sequence). This CDR3 has 15 residues. CDR3 in amino acids: CASSPIDRRQETQYF. The CDR3 coding sequence is TGTGCCAGCAGCCCTATAGACAGGCGTCAAGAGACCCAGTACTTC.